Listed below are T cell receptor beta chains from one sample, sequenced in a study of glioma-infiltrating T cells after dendritic cell vaccination. Only in-frame clones appear in the TCRdb table, and some are missing; sequencing was by immunoSEQ multiplex PCR. The sample lists 50,000 to 60,000 clones, roughly 83% occurring once. The sequences come from blood, collected after dendritic cell vaccination. The receptors derive from a human donor with glioblastoma. CDR3s include the opening cysteine and the closing phenylalanine or tryptophan. The D gene is left open where the match is weak. Size values are once, few and many counts, or a class for expanded clones, and some rows have none.

TRBJ1-4 | NA | TRBV5-1 | NA | CASSLLGVGNEKLFF | TGCGCCAGCAGCTTGTTGGGCGTGGGTAATGAAAAACTGTTTTTT
TRBJ1-1 | NA | TRBV19 | NA | CASSISRATEAFF | TGTGCCAGTAGTATATCCAGGGCCACTGAAGCTTTCTTT
TRBJ2-1 | few | TRBV6-1 | NA | CASSEESSYNEQFF | TGTGCCAGCAGTGAAGAGAGCTCCTACAATGAGCAGTTCTTC
TRBJ2-7 | once | TRBV30 | NA | CAWSRDPLTGYEQYF | TGTGCCTGGAGTCGAGACCCCTTGACAGGTTACGAGCAGTACTTC
TRBJ2-1 | NA | TRBV10-3 | TRBD2 | CAISDPDSGGANEQFF | TGTGCCATCAGTGACCCGGATAGCGGGGGGGCAAATGAGCAGTTCTTC
TRBJ1-5 | NA | TRBV7-9 | NA | CASSGQLGNQPQHF | TGTGCCAGCAGCGGACAGTTGGGCAATCAGCCCCAGCATTTT
TRBJ1-1 | NA | TRBV5-1 | TRBD1 | CASSLADREFSVTEAFF | TGCGCCAGCAGCTTGGCGGACAGGGAATTTTCGGTCACTGAAGCTTTCTTT
TRBJ2-7 | NA | TRBV7-6 | TRBD2 | CASSLEAGDEQYF | TGTGCCAGCAGCTTAGAGGCGGGGGACGAGCAGTACTTC
TRBJ1-2 | NA | TRBV29-1 | TRBD1 | CSVAYRGGYTF | TGCAGCGTCGCCTACAGGGGTGGCTACACCTTC
TRBJ2-3 | NA | TRBV9 | NA | CASSSGQKSTDTQYF | TGTGCCAGCAGCTCCGGACAGAAGAGCACAGATACGCAGTATTTT
TRBJ2-3 | NA | TRBV14 | NA | CASSQDPQGADTQYF | TGTGCCAGCAGCCAAGATCCCCAGGGCGCAGATACGCAGTATTTT
TRBJ1-2 | NA | TRBV19 | NA | CASSISRSGVDGYTF | TGTGCCAGTAGTATTTCGCGGTCAGGGGTCGACGGCTACACCTTC
TRBJ1-1 | NA | TRBV10-1 | NA | CASSESTGMNTEAFF | TGCGCCAGCAGTGAGTCGACAGGCATGAACACTGAAGCTTTCTTT
TRBJ1-1 | once | TRBV2 | NA | CASRRDLNTEAFF | TGTGCCAGCAGAAGGGACTTGAACACTGAAGCTTTCTTT
TRBJ1-1 | few | TRBV5-1 | TRBD1 | CASSLEGGENTEAFF | TGCGCCAGCAGCTTGGAAGGGGGCGAGAACACTGAAGCTTTCTTT
TRBJ1-5 | NA | TRBV5-6 | NA | CASSFAGGGQPQHF | TGTGCCAGCAGCTTTGCTGGGGGAGGTCAGCCCCAGCATTTT
TRBJ1-1 | NA | TRBV4-1 | NA | CASSQVSGNTEAFF | TGCGCCAGCAGCCAAGTTTCAGGCAACACTGAAGCTTTCTTT
TRBJ1-2 | NA | TRBV5-1 | NA | CASTSLQGPNYGYTF | TGCGCCAGCACTTCTCTACAGGGACCTAACTATGGCTACACCTTC
TRBJ2-5 | NA | TRBV4-3 | TRBD2 | CASSQELAGGQETQYF | TGCGCCAGCAGCCAAGAACTAGCGGGGGGGCAAGAGACCCAGTACTTC
TRBJ1-1 | NA | TRBV9 | NA | CASSVGAVNTEAFF | TGTGCCAGCAGCGTAGGGGCAGTCAACACTGAAGCTTTCTTT
TRBJ2-7 | once | TRBV30 | TRBD1 | CAWTLGQGAYEQYF | TGTGCCTGGACTTTAGGACAGGGGGCCTACGAGCAGTACTTC
TRBJ1-6 | NA | TRBV7-2 | TRBD1 | CASSNTPRGRNSPLHF | TGTGCCAGCAGCAATACCCCCAGGGGGCGTAATTCACCCCTCCACTTT
TRBJ1-2 | NA | TRBV6-5 | NA | CASTGGRGNYGYTF | TGTGCCAGCACGGGGGGCCGGGGGAACTATGGCTACACCTTC
TRBJ1-3 | many | TRBV6-5 | NA | CASSQTGTGNTIYF | TGTGCCAGCAGCCAGACTGGAACTGGAAACACCATATATTTT
TRBJ2-1 | NA | TRBV6-1 | TRBD1 | CASSGGQDLNEQFF | TGTGCCAGCAGTGGGGGACAGGACCTTAATGAGCAGTTCTTC
TRBJ1-2 | NA | TRBV5-1 | NA | CASSLSQNYGYTF | TGCGCCAGCAGCTTGAGTCAGAACTATGGCTACACCTTC
TRBJ2-1 | NA | TRBV7-9 | NA | CASSFRGLDEQFF | TGTGCCAGCAGCTTTCGGGGTTTGGATGAGCAGTTCTTC
TRBJ1-1 | NA | TRBV5-1 | NA | CASSFLGFPGGNTEAFF | TGCGCCAGCAGCTTCCTAGGCTTTCCCGGCGGGAACACTGAAGCTTTCTTT
TRBJ2-2 | NA | TRBV18 | NA | CASSPGQFTGELFF | TGTGCCAGCTCACCGGGACAATTCACCGGGGAGCTGTTTTTT
TRBJ1-5 | few | TRBV6-1 | NA | CASSEAYRQVSNQPQHF | TGTGCCAGCAGTGAAGCCTACCGACAGGTTAGCAATCAGCCCCAGCATTTT
TRBJ2-2 | NA | TRBV11-2 | NA | CASSLSQNTGELFF | TGTGCCAGCAGCTTAAGCCAGAACACCGGGGAGCTGTTTTTT
TRBJ1-4 | NA | TRBV11-2 | TRBD1 | CASSLNRGGLGEKLFF | TGTGCCAGCAGCTTAAACAGGGGGGGTCTTGGTGAAAAACTGTTTTTT
TRBJ1-2 | NA | TRBV2 | TRBD1 | CASSAGGEYGYTF | TGTGCCAGCTCCGCAGGGGGCGAGTATGGCTACACCTTC
TRBJ1-3 | NA | TRBV5-8 | NA | CASSRQGQSWDTIYF | TGTGCCAGCAGTCGTCAAGGACAGTCCTGGGACACCATATATTTT
TRBJ1-2 | few | TRBV30 | TRBD1 | CAWSAGQGEAGYTF | TGTGCCTGGAGTGCCGGACAGGGGGAGGCTGGCTACACCTTC
TRBJ1-4 | NA | TRBV7-9 | NA | CASSLEVRGVTTNEKLFF | TGTGCCAGCAGCTTAGAGGTCCGGGGGGTGACAACTAATGAAAAACTGTTTTTT
TRBJ1-1 | NA | TRBV11-2 | TRBD1 | CASSPKTGVNTEAFF | TGTGCCAGCAGTCCTAAGACAGGGGTGAACACTGAAGCTTTCTTT
TRBJ1-2 | medium-sized | TRBV7-2 | NA | CASSLAGSYGYTF | TGTGCCAGCAGCTTAGCTGGCAGCTATGGCTACACCTTC
TRBJ2-2 | once | TRBV7-6 | NA | CASSFPGQHTGELFF | TGTGCCAGCAGCTTTCCGGGACAACACACCGGGGAGCTGTTTTTT
TRBJ1-2 | NA | TRBV10-1 | TRBD1 | CASTPPGTGVGYTF | TGCGCCAGCACCCCCCCTGGGACAGGGGTTGGCTACACCTTC
TRBJ2-1 | NA | TRBV7-2 | TRBD2 | CASSQTSGGNNEQFF | TGTGCCAGCAGCCAGACTAGCGGGGGAAACAATGAGCAGTTCTTC
TRBJ2-5 | NA | TRBV5-4 | NA | CASSVDYLKETQYF | TGTGCCAGCAGCGTAGACTATCTCAAAGAGACCCAGTACTTC
TRBJ2-3 | NA | TRBV10-1 | NA | CASSEGGLTDTQYF | TGCGCCAGCAGTGAGGGCGGACTCACAGATACGCAGTATTTT
TRBJ2-2 | NA | TRBV5-6 | NA | CASRGGTGELFF | TGTGCCAGCAGAGGAGGCACCGGGGAGCTGTTTTTT
TRBJ2-3 | few | TRBV11-3 | NA | CASGAGSGDTQYF | TGTGCCAGCGGTGCGGGGTCCGGGGATACGCAGTATTTT
TRBJ1-2 | NA | TRBV27 | NA | CASKTRGADGYTF | TGTGCCAGCAAGACACGGGGTGCCGATGGCTACACCTTC
TRBJ1-2 | NA | TRBV29-1 | NA | CSVVGQGYGYTF | TGCAGCGTTGTGGGACAAGGATATGGCTACACCTTC
TRBJ1-2 | NA | TRBV5-1 | TRBD1 | CASSLGTARYGYTF | TGCGCCAGCAGCCTAGGGACAGCAAGATATGGCTACACCTTC
TRBJ1-2 | once | TRBV5-1 | NA | CASKREGGISYGYTF | TGCGCCAGCAAAAGGGAAGGGGGAATTAGCTATGGCTACACCTTC
TRBJ1-1 | NA | TRBV2 | NA | CASSETYDTEAFF | TGTGCCAGCAGTGAAACTTATGACACTGAAGCTTTCTTT
TRBJ2-3 | NA | TRBV19 | TRBD2 | CASSIQVAGGETDTQYF | TGTGCCAGTAGTATTCAGGTAGCGGGGGGCGAAACAGATACGCAGTATTTT